These 10 T cell receptor beta chains came from one sample sequenced in a study of CD8 T cells in Susac syndrome. After extraction with the RNeasy kit, about 0.45 to 1 ug of the RNA was reverse transcribed using random hexamers. TCRdb recomputed calls from the immunoSEQ multiplex PCR reads with MiXCR, one row per CDR3 protein. The sample records about 140,000 distinct CDR3 sequences, about 95% being singletons. Sequencing used CD4+ T cells from PBMCs. The origin of the receptors is a human donor with Susac syndrome.

The gene calls are TRBV18 and TRBJ1-2, with 9 positions matching TRBD1. The length of the CDR3 is 14 residues. The J segment lost 7 bases and the V segment lost 6 bases, leaving 9 bases of the junction unmatched. Germline CDR1 and CDR2: KGHSH and LQKENI. CDR3 sequence: CASSLDRGELGYTF. The CDR3 DNA follows: TGTGCCAGCTCCCTGGACAGGGGCGAGCTTGGCTACACCTTC.

This chain links TRBV20-1 with TRBJ1-2; the match to TRBD1 covers 7 bases. The J segment lost 4 bases and the V segment lost 6 bases, leaving 11 bases of the junction unmatched. The germline V gene has CDR1 DFQATT and CDR2 SNEGSKA (reference sequence). The CDR3 consists of 14 residues. In DNA, the CDR3 is TGCAGTGCCGGAAACAGGGGACTCGGCTATGGCTACACCTTC. Its translation: CSAGNRGLGYGYTF.

The chain joins TRBV11-2 to TRBJ1-6; the D gene is possibly TRBD1 (5 bases). The germline V and J ends were trimmed by 1 base and 10 bases, with 11 bases remaining between them. The CDR3 is 14 residues long. Germline V gives CDR1 SGHAT, CDR2 FQNNGV. The CDR3 sequence is CASSLVTGGSPLHF. The DNA of the CDR3 is TGTGCCAGCAGCTTAGTAACAGGCGGGTCACCCCTCCACTTT.

V and J are TRBV28 and TRBJ2-1; 16 bases agree with TRBD2. CDR3 length: 19 amino acids. Germline CDR1 and CDR2: MDHEN and SYDVKM. The junction had 8 bases not matched to a gene; V was cut back by 5 bases and J by 1 base. The CDR3 spells CASSLSGLAGGLSYNEQFF. DNA for the CDR3: TGTGCCAGCAGTCTATCGGGACTAGCGGGGGGGCTGTCCTACAATGAGCAGTTCTTC.

V gene TRBV3-1 combines with J gene TRBJ2-7, with 12 positions matching TRBD2. CDR1 is LGHDT and CDR2 is YNNKEL in the germline V gene (reference sequence). The CDR3 extends over 15 amino acids. V lost 6 bases, J lost 5 bases, and 8 bases stayed unmatched. CDR3 in amino acids: CASRATSGSPHEQYF. In nucleotides, the CDR3 is TGTGCCAGCAGAGCGACTAGCGGGAGCCCTCACGAGCAGTACTTC.

This chain links TRBV2 with TRBJ1-3; 10 bases fit TRBD1. Germline V gives CDR1 SNHLY, CDR2 FYNNEI. V shed 5 bases and J 0 bases; nucleotides not matched to a gene: 4. The CDR3 length is 16 residues. CDR3 amino acids: CASSRQGALSGNTIYF. The CDR3 DNA reads as TGTGCCAGCAGTAGACAGGGGGCCCTCTCTGGAAACACCATATATTTT.

The genes are TRBV7-9 and TRBJ2-3; weak D call: TRBD2 (6 bases). The CDR3 runs to 16 residues. The V end lost 2 bases, the J end lost 2 bases, and 14 bases lay between the germline ends. Per the germline V gene, CDR1 is SEHNR and CDR2 is FQNEAQ (reference sequence). CDR3 residues: CASSLSRGLVTDTQYF. Here the CDR3 DNA reads TGTGCCAGCAGCTTATCGCGGGGCCTTGTCACAGATACGCAGTATTTT.

The gene calls are TRBV2 and TRBJ2-4; a possible D gene is TRBD1 (5 bases). There are 11 residues in the CDR3. Per the germline V gene, CDR1 is SNHLY and CDR2 is FYNNEI. Trimming pared 7 bases from V and 16 bases from J, leaving 17 bases between. CDR3 region: CASKPDTDLYF. The DNA for the CDR3 is TGTGCCAGCAAGCCGGACACTGATCTATACTTC.

This rearrangement joins TRBV13 to TRBJ2-5, with TRBD1 identical over 9 bases. Germline V lookup: CDR1 PRHDT, CDR2 FYEKMQ (reference sequence). This CDR3 has 15 amino acids. The V and J ends lost 0 bases and 5 bases, in that order; junction bases with no gene match: 4. The CDR3 nucleotides are TGTGCCAGCAGCTTAGGACAGGGGGCTTTTGAGACCCAGTACTTC. Translation gives CASSLGQGAFETQYF.

The gene calls are TRBV4-1 and TRBJ2-7; 14 positions match TRBD2. Germline V CDR1 and CDR2: MGHRA, YSYEKL. This CDR3 comprises 18 residues. The V segment lost 1 base and the J segment 5 bases; nucleotides outside the gene matches: 10. This chain's CDR3 is CASSQGTARTSGRNEQYF. The CDR3 nucleotides are TGCGCCAGCAGCCAAGGGACAGCTAGGACTAGCGGGAGGAACGAGCAGTACTTC.